This TCR beta chain came from a study of Ad26.COV2.S vaccination and SARS-CoV-2 variants. Study-wide background: Donor allocation was to the COV1001 Ad26.COV2.S trial arm. Intramuscular Ad26.COV2.S doses were given once or twice, 56 days apart.

Germline V gives CDR1 SGHRS, CDR2 YFSETQ. Trimming cost V 5 bases and J 4 bases; bases outside gene matches: 9. The CDR3 is 14 residues long. Generated by immunoSEQ multiplex PCR, the TCRdb table keeps only in-frame clones and is missing some. Among 350,000 to 450,000 clones listed, around 89% were seen once. Overall study results and limits: For non-spike TCRs, breadth in vaccine recipients resembled that in placebo recipients.

With respect to this clone: Its antigen is unknown.

Treatment of the sample: over 15 received Ad26.COV2.S at low or high dose, single or two shots; several received placebo; per-sample allocation not given. Sampling happened 63 days after the first vaccine or placebo injection. This vaccine is an Ad26 vector that expresses the Wuhan-strain SARS-CoV-2 spike. The receptor's source is a person between 18 and 59 years old who received the Ad26.COV2.S COVID-19 vaccine or a placebo. Here the sequenced sample was peripheral blood, taken in a trial of Ad26.COV2.S vaccine versus placebo. This chain connects TRBV5-1 to TRBJ2-7; 7 bases line up with TRBD2. CDR3 nucleotide sequence: TGCGCCAGCAGATCTGACCTAGCGGTATACGAGCAGTACTTC. It is translated as CASRSDLAVYEQYF.